These T cell receptor beta chains were read from a single sample in a study of T cells in Graves' hyperthyroidism and ophthalmopathy. MiXCR, run by TCRdb on the multiplex PCR reads, gives a single entry per CDR3 protein. The table has some 460,000 distinct CDR3 sequences, approximately 15% seen once. The sequencing sample was made of blood. The receptor set was obtained from a woman between 18 and 29 years old with Graves' hyperthyroidism. CDR3s leave out the opening cysteine and the closing phenylalanine or tryptophan.

TRBV7-9,ASSFGGGQGVEQY
TRBV12-3/TRBV12-4,ASEPLVTPRSGANVLT
TRBV6-1,ASSRGDSYNEQF
TRBV12-3/TRBV12-4,ASSTAGTSGGRWDEQY
TRBV19,ASSLGGARYNEQF
TRBV19,ASSRGLANPYEQY
TRBV6-1,ASRPGPPYEQY
TRBV6-2/TRBV6-3,ASKKSGGGDNEQF
TRBV14,ASSQVRAGGTDTQY
TRBV5-1,ASSSRGQGETQY
TRBV7-9,ASSFEGNTIY
TRBV29-1,SVERTGDYNEQF
TRBV28,ASSLGLAGGLTSYEQY
TRBV2,ASSEGVSGNEQF
TRBV28,ASSLSTAGTSGYEQY
TRBV27,ASSFVPPTDTQY
TRBV6-1,ASSKTGTGTGPNEQF
TRBV5-1,ASSSSLSEQF
TRBV6-6,ASSYRIQGTGQETQY
TRBV4-2,ASSQDWGLAGGEQETQY
TRBV7-3,ASSLRGGRASEQY
TRBV5-1,ASSVPGEQY
TRBV6-1,ASQMGTLAGELF
TRBV4-3,ASSQEGRNTDTQY
TRBV11-3,ASSFADSSYEQY
TRBV28,ASTPGDRANEQF
TRBV28,ASRNKSSYNSPLH
TRBV6-2/TRBV6-3,ASSYSSSGQETQY
TRBV19,ASSTTPTAEAF
TRBV20-1,SAADGQFNYGYT
TRBV3-1,ASSTSGGAGEQY
TRBV15,ATSEGAQSGANVLT
TRBV28,ASSFLRGRGTEAF